These 32 T cell receptor beta chains were sequenced from one sample in a study of blood T cell repertoires in COVID-19. Clones were sequenced by immunoSEQ multiplex PCR, and TCRdb holds only the in-frame ones, with some missing. The table shows about 140,000 clones, with more than 70% occurring only once. What was sequenced was peripheral blood. The source is a man between 45 and 60 years old with active or convalescent COVID-19.

Here the CDR3 DNA reads TGTGCCAGCAGCTTGTATCCCAGGGAAAGGCAAGAGACCCAGTACTTC. Translating it yields CASSLYPRERQETQYF. The J gene is TRBJ2-5, the V gene TRBV5-5; a possible D gene is TRBD1 (5 bases). Trimming took 1 base from V and 2 from J, leaving 15 bases between them. The CDR3 runs to 16 residues. The germline V gene has CDR1 SGHKS and CDR2 YYEKEE (reference sequence).

V gene TRBV4-1 combines with J gene TRBJ2-5; 9 nucleotides align to TRBD2. This CDR3 comprises 16 residues. The V gene end was trimmed by 3 bases and the J gene end by 1 base; junction bases not matched to a gene: 6. The germline CDR1 and CDR2 sequences are MGHRA and YSYEKL. CDR3 loop: CASSHGASGTQETQYF. The CDR3 DNA is TGCGCCAGCAGCCACGGGGCTAGCGGGACCCAAGAGACCCAGTACTTC.

The chain combines TRBV14 with TRBJ1-1; a weak D match, TRBD1 (5 bases). With 1 base removed from V and 5 bases from J, the gap between germline ends came to 17 bases. The length of the CDR3 is 16 residues. The germline CDR1 and CDR2 sequences are SGHDN and FVKESK. The CDR3, as DNA: TGTGCCAGCAGCCAAGGGGGGAGGGTTAGGTTAACTGAAGCTTTCTTT. This gives the protein CASSQGGRVRLTEAFF. Based on the CDR3 plus reference TRBV14 and TRBJ1-1, the full variable domain is EAGVTQFPSHSVIEKGQTVTLRCDPISGHDNLYWYRRVMGKEIKFLLHFVKESKQDESGMPNNRFLAERTGGTYSTLKVQPAELEDSGVYFCASSQGGRVRLTEAFFGQGTRLTVV.

The chain couples TRBV28 to TRBJ1-2, with a weak D call TRBD1 (6 bases). With 5 bases removed from V and 2 bases from J, the gap between germline ends came to 15 bases. This CDR3 is 15 amino acids long. Germline lookup yields CDR1 MDHEN and CDR2 SYDVKM. The CDR3 is CASSVAGAQNYGYTF. As DNA, the CDR3 is TGTGCCAGCAGTGTCGCAGGGGCCCAGAACTATGGCTACACCTTC.

J is TRBJ1-2 and V is TRBV9, with 9 bases identical to TRBD1. In germline, CDR1 is SGDLS, CDR2 YYNGEE. The CDR3 contains 15 residues. V was pared by 0 bases and J by 7 bases, with 7 bases of the junction left unmatched. CDR3 protein: CASSVEGQGFIGYTF. In DNA, the CDR3 is TGTGCCAGCAGCGTAGAAGGACAGGGGTTTATTGGCTACACCTTC.

V gene TRBV4-2 combines with J gene TRBJ1-4; 7 bases map to TRBD1. V gave up 4 bases and J gave up 2 bases; unmatched junction bases: 16. The germline V gene has CDR1 LGHNA and CDR2 YNFKEQ. The CDR3 contains 19 residues. The CDR3 spells CASSRVPQTGRSTNEKLFF. In DNA, the CDR3 is TGTGCCAGCAGCCGAGTACCCCAGACAGGGAGGTCCACTAATGAAAAACTGTTTTTT.

This clone has only one observation. The chain recombines TRBV3-1 (or the pseudogene TRBV3-2) with TRBJ2-3; tentative D call: TRBD2 (5 bases). The V end lost 6 bases, the J end lost 11 bases, and 18 bases lay between the germline ends. CDR3 length: 13 amino acids. The V gene's germline CDR1 is LGHDT and CDR2 YNNKEL (reference sequence). CDR3 sequence reads: CASSPLGGREQYF. The CDR3 DNA reads TGTGCCAGCAGTCCCTTGGGTGGTCGGGAGCAGTATTTT.

CDR3 protein: CASSNRGDEQFF. The CDR3 coding sequence is TGCGCCAGCAGCAACCGAGGCGATGAGCAGTTCTTC. This chain connects TRBV4-3 to TRBJ2-1; no firm D call. Germline CDR1 and CDR2: LGHNA and YSLEER. The CDR3 contains 12 residues. The germline V and J ends were trimmed by 5 bases and 8 bases, with 10 bases remaining between them.

V usage is TRBV2 and J usage is TRBJ2-7, with TRBD2 matching over 12 bases. V shed 2 bases, J shed 6 bases, and the junction held 5 bases outside the gene matches. The CDR3 runs 15 residues. Germline assignment: CDR1 SNHLY and CDR2 FYNNEI. The CDR3 spells CASSESGTSGREQYF. In DNA form, the CDR3 reads TGTGCCAGCAGTGAATCCGGGACTAGCGGGCGCGAGCAGTACTTC.

The V call is TRBV6-5, the J call TRBJ2-7; 8 bases agree with TRBD1. CDR3 length equals 15 residues. V was pared by 6 bases and J by 2 bases, with 9 bases of the junction left unmatched. The germline gives CDR1 MNHEY, CDR2 SVGAGI. In DNA form, the CDR3 reads TGTGCCAGCAGCCTTTCGGCCAGGGGGCCCTACGAGCAGTACTTC. Its translation is CASSLSARGPYEQYF.

This chain connects TRBV27 to TRBJ2-1, with 8 bases matching TRBD2. The CDR3 spans 15 residues. Per the germline V gene, CDR1 is MNHEY and CDR2 is SMNVEV (reference sequence). J was trimmed by 4 bases and V by 7 bases; bases with no gene match: 9. The CDR3 loop reads CASIPDSGKYNEQFF. The CDR3 nucleotides read TGTGCCAGCATCCCGGATAGCGGGAAGTACAATGAGCAGTTCTTC.

This chain connects TRBV9 to TRBJ1-5, with 9 bases aligning to TRBD1. V trimming: 4 bases; J trimming: 4 bases; junction bases outside the gene matches: 3. The germline V gene encodes CDR1 SGDLS and CDR2 YYNGEE. This CDR3 comprises 14 residues. The chain's CDR3 is CASSLGQGNQPQHF. DNA for the CDR3: TGTGCCAGCAGCCTGGGACAGGGTAATCAGCCCCAGCATTTT.

The rearrangement uses TRBV6-5 and TRBJ2-3; the match to TRBD1 covers 7 bases. Germline-derived CDR1 and CDR2 are MNHEY and SVGAGI. V was clipped by 7 bases and J by 7 bases; unmatched bases: 2. The CDR3 is made up of 11 amino acids. CDR3 DNA sequence: TGTGCCAGCACGGACAGGAATACGCAGTATTTT. Translation gives CASTDRNTQYF.

V usage is TRBV6-6 and J usage is TRBJ2-2; perhaps TRBD1 as D (6 bases). The germline CDR1 and CDR2 sequences are MNHNY and SVGAGI (reference sequence). Trimming stripped 10 bases from V and 2 bases from J, with 11 bases between. The CDR3 covers 13 residues. DNA of the CDR3: TGTGCCAACAGGGCTAGCAACACCGGGGAGCTGTTTTTT. Residues: CANRASNTGELFF.

The chain employs TRBV11-3 and TRBJ2-5, with TRBD1 identical over 7 bases. Germline CDR1 reads SGHNT; CDR2 reads YENEEA. V shed 3 bases and J 1 base; nucleotides not matched to a gene: 2. CDR3 length: 14 residues. Here the CDR3 reads CASSFSGGQETQYF. CDR3 nucleotide sequence: TGTGCCAGCAGCTTCTCAGGGGGCCAAGAGACCCAGTACTTC.

The chain employs TRBV18 and TRBJ1-5; perhaps TRBD1 as D (6 bases). Trimming cost V 0 bases and J 7 bases, with 10 bases left between them. The CDR3 is 14 residues long. CDR1 is KGHSH and CDR2 is LQKENI in the germline V gene. CDR3 nucleotide sequence: TGTGCCAGCTCACCACCGGGGGGGGCCCAGCCCCAGCATTTT. Protein: CASSPPGGAQPQHF.

The V gene is TRBV6-1, the J gene TRBJ2-1; 8 bases line up with TRBD1. This CDR3 is built from 14 residues. V gave up 5 bases and J gave up 6 bases; unmatched junction bases: 6. Germline V gene data show CDR1 as MNHNS and CDR2 as SASEGT. The CDR3 is CASSWATGANEQFF. DNA for the CDR3: TGTGCCAGCAGTTGGGCGACAGGGGCCAATGAGCAGTTCTTC.

V usage is TRBV18 and J usage is TRBJ2-7, with a weak D call TRBD1 (6 bases). Per the germline V gene, CDR1 is KGHSH and CDR2 is LQKENI. This CDR3 region has 14 residues. V dropped 5 bases and J dropped 7 bases, with 18 bases sitting between them. In DNA, the CDR3 is TGTGCCAGCTCAATAACGCAGGGGCTGGATGAGCAGTACTTC. Translating gives CASSITQGLDEQYF.

V usage is TRBV19 and J usage is TRBJ1-1; D not resolved. CDR1 is LNHDA and CDR2 is SQIVND in the germline V gene (reference sequence). The CDR3 is 14 residues long. V was pared by 5 bases and J by 5 bases, with 15 bases between. The CDR3 reads CASSVTSTGTEAFF. The CDR3 DNA follows: TGTGCCAGTAGTGTAACCTCGACGGGTACTGAAGCTTTCTTT.

The CDR3 sequence is CASSHDRGLNEQYF. The CDR3 bases are TGTGCCAGCAGTCACGACAGGGGGCTGAACGAGCAGTACTTC. The chain links TRBV6-5 to TRBJ2-7, with TRBD1 matching over 10 bases. The germline V gene encodes CDR1 MNHEY and CDR2 SVGAGI. V lost 5 bases and J lost 5; bases outside the gene matches: 6. The CDR3 length is 14 residues.

This chain connects TRBV6-2 or TRBV6-3 to TRBJ1-2, with 10 bases matching TRBD1. V lost 2 bases, J lost 8 bases, and 5 bases stayed unmatched. Germline CDR1 is MNHEY and CDR2 is SVGEGT. The CDR3 consists of 14 residues. The CDR3 region has the DNA TGTGCCAGCAGTTACAGTCGGGACAGGGGAGGCTACACCTTC. It encodes CASSYSRDRGGYTF.

The gene calls are TRBV5-1 and TRBJ2-7, with TRBD2 matching 13 bases. This CDR3 has 15 residues. The germline V gene encodes CDR1 SGHRS and CDR2 YFSETQ. After removal of 5 bases from V and 3 bases from J, the junction contained 5 bases not matched to a gene. The CDR3 DNA sequence: TGCGCCAGCAGGGTTGGGACTAGCGGGGTCTACGAGCAGTACTTC. Residues: CASRVGTSGVYEQYF.

J is TRBJ1-6 and V is TRBV2; TRBD1 aligns across 7 bases. Germline V gene data show CDR1 as SNHLY and CDR2 as FYNNEI. CDR3 length: 15 residues. With V trimmed by 6 bases and J by 10 bases, 12 bases remained unmatched. The CDR3 loop reads CASRGADRAASPLHF. In nucleotides, the CDR3 is TGTGCCAGCAGGGGGGCCGACAGGGCGGCCTCACCCCTCCACTTT.

The CDR3: CASSPQAGTGTNEKLFF. CDR3 DNA sequence: TGTGCCAGCTCACCGCAAGCCGGGACAGGGACTAATGAAAAACTGTTTTTT. The genes are TRBV18 and TRBJ1-4; TRBD1 matches 9 bases. This CDR3 comprises 17 residues. CDR1 is KGHSH, CDR2 LQKENI, per germline. Germline trimming cut 3 bases from V and 2 bases from J; bases unmatched to any gene: 7.

The chain has TRBV28 and TRBJ1-1, with unresolved D. Trimming took off 2 bases at V and 0 bases at J, with 7 bases between the two ends. CDR1 is MDHEN and CDR2 is SYDVKM in the germline V gene. The CDR3 extends over 14 amino acids. The CDR3 region has the DNA TGTGCCAGCAGTTTACCGGTGATGAACACTGAAGCTTTCTTT. Amino acid sequence: CASSLPVMNTEAFF. The variable domain in full, completed from reference TRBV28 and TRBJ1-1, reads DVKVTQSSRYLVKRTGEKVFLECVQDMDHENMFWYRQDPGLGLRLIYFSYDVKMKEKGDIPEGYSVSREKKERFSLILESASTNQTSMYLCASSLPVMNTEAFFGQGTRLTVV.

The chain combines TRBV18 with TRBJ1-1, with TRBD1 matching 7 bases. CDR1 KGHSH and CDR2 LQKENI come from the germline V gene. The CDR3 extends over 14 amino acids. V was pared by 6 bases and J by 8 bases, with 12 bases of the junction left unmatched. The DNA of the CDR3 is TGTGCCAGCTCCCTTATGTCCGCACAGGGGGAAGCTTTCTTT. It codes for CASSLMSAQGEAFF.

The V call is TRBV7-2, the J call TRBJ2-3, with D possibly being TRBD2 (6 bases). With 6 bases removed from V and 6 bases from J, the gap between germline ends came to 19 bases. CDR3 size: 15 residues. Germline lookup yields CDR1 SGHTA and CDR2 FQGNSA. The CDR3 protein is CASRVAEGLHDTQYF. In DNA form, the CDR3 reads TGTGCCAGCAGAGTAGCGGAGGGCCTCCACGATACGCAGTATTTT.

Only a few counts were recorded for this clone. The CDR3 DNA follows: TGTGCCAGCAGCTTGGTGGGAACAGGGAACTATGGCTACACCTTC. Amino acids: CASSLVGTGNYGYTF. The rearrangement links TRBV5-4 to TRBJ1-2, with D perhaps TRBD1 (6 bases). This CDR3 has 15 residues. The V gene's germline CDR1 is SGHNT and CDR2 YYREEE (reference sequence). Trimming left V 0 bases short and J 2 bases short, with 11 bases between.

The chain links TRBV29-1 to TRBJ1-5, with 7 positions matching TRBD1. V shed 5 bases, J shed 0 bases, and the junction held 4 bases outside the gene matches. Germline V gives CDR1 SQVTM, CDR2 ANQGSEA. This CDR3 contains 14 residues. In DNA form, the CDR3 reads TGCAGCGTTAGGGGGACAGATAGCAATCAGCCCCAGCATTTT. Translation: CSVRGTDSNQPQHF.

The chain joins TRBV6-2 or TRBV6-3 to TRBJ1-1; D gene ambiguous. CDR3 length: 16 residues. Germline lookup yields CDR1 MNHEY and CDR2 SVGEGT. V was shortened by 0 bases and J by 0 bases, with 11 bases between the two germline ends. CDR3 in amino acids: CASSYSTIRVNTEAFF. As DNA, the CDR3 is TGTGCCAGCAGTTACTCGACGATTCGGGTGAACACTGAAGCTTTCTTT.

This chain links TRBV21-1 with TRBJ1-2; the table assigns TRBD1, which was not confirmed against the DNA. TRBV21-1 is a pseudogene. This CDR3 has 18 amino acids. In DNA form, the CDR3 reads TGTGCCAGCAGCGTCCCCGGGACAGGGGGAGTTGGGGACTATGGCTACACCTTC. This gives the protein CASSVPGTGGVGDYGYTF.

The chain joins TRBV7-9 to TRBJ1-1; D ambiguous. CDR3 length: 11 amino acids. Germline V lookup: CDR1 SEHNR, CDR2 FQNEAQ (reference sequence). V gave up 2 bases and J gave up 8 bases, with 6 bases separating them. CDR3 nucleotides: TGTGCCAGCAGCTTATCGCGCGAAGCTTTCTTT. It is translated as CASSLSREAFF. Drawing the rest from reference TRBV7-9 and TRBJ1-1, the complete variable domain is DTGVSQNPRHKITKRGQNVTFRCDPISEHNRLYWYRQTLGQGPEFLTYFQNEAQLEKSRLLSDRFSAERPKGSFSTLEIQRTEQGDSAMYLCASSLSREAFFGQGTRLTVV.